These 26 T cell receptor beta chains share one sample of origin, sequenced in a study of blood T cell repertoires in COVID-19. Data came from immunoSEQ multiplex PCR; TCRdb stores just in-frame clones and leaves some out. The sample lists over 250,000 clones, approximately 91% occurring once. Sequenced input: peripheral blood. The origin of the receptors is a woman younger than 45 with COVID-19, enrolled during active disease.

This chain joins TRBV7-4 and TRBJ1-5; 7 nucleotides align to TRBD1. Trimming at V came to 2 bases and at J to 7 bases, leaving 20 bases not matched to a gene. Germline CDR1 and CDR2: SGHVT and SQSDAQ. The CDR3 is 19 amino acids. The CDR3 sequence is CASSLRDRATWGRGQPQHF. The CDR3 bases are TGTGCCAGCAGCTTAAGAGACAGGGCTACTTGGGGGCGTGGACAGCCCCAGCATTTT.

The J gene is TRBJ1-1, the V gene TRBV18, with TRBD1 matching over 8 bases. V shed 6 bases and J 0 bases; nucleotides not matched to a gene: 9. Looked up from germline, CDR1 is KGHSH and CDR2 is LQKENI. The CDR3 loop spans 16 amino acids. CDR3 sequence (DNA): TGTGCCAGCTCCCAAGGACAGGGAGAGATGAACACTGAAGCTTTCTTT. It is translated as CASSQGQGEMNTEAFF.

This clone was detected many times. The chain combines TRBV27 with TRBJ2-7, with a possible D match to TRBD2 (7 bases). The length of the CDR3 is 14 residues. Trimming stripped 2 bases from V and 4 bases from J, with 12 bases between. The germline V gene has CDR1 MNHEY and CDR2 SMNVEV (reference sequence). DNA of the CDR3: TGTGCCAGCAGTTTAGGAGGGAGGGGGTACGAGCAGTACTTC. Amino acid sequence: CASSLGGRGYEQYF.

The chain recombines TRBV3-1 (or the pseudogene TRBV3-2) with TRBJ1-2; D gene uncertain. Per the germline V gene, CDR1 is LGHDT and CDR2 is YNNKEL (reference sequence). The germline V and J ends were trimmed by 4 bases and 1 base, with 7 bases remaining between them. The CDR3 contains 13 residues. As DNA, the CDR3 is TGTGCCAGCAGCCGAGCCAATAACTATGGCTACACCTTC. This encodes CASSRANNYGYTF.

The CDR3 is CASKVSSGGFTGELFF. CDR3 in DNA: TGTGCCAGTAAAGTTTCAAGCGGGGGTTTCACCGGGGAGCTGTTTTTT. This chain joins TRBV19 and TRBJ2-2, with 8 bases lining up with TRBD2. V trimming: 7 bases; J trimming: 4 bases; junction bases outside the gene matches: 11. The germline V gene has CDR1 LNHDA and CDR2 SQIVND (reference sequence). The CDR3 length is 16 residues.

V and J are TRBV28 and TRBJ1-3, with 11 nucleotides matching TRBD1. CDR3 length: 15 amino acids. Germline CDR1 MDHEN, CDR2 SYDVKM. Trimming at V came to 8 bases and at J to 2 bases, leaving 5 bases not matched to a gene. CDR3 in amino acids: CASVRDRGAGNTIYF. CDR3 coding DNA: TGTGCCAGCGTTCGGGACAGGGGGGCTGGAAACACCATATATTTT.

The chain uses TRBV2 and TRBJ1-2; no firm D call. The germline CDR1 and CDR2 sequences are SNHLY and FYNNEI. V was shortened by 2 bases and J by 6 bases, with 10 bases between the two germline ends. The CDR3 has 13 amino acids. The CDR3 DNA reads TGTGCCAGCAGTGAATTTCTCTCGGATGGCTACACCTTC. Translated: CASSEFLSDGYTF.

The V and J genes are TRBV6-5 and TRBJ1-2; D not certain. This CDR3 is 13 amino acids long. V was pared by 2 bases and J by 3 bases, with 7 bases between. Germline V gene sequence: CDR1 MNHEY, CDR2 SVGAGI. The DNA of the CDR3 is TGTGCCAGCAGTTACGAGGGTGACTATGGCTACACCTTC. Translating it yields CASSYEGDYGYTF.

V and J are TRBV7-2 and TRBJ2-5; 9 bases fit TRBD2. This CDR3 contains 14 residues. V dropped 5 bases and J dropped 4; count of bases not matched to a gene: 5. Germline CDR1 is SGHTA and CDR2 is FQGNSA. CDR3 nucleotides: TGTGCCAGCAGCCTTAGCGGGAGCGGAGAGACCCAGTACTTC. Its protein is CASSLSGSGETQYF.

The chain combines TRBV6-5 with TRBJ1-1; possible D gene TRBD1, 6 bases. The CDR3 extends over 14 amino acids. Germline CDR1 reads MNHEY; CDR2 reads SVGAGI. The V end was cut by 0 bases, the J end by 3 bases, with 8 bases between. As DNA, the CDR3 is TGTGCCAGCAGTTACTCATCAGGGGACACTGAAGCTTTCTTT. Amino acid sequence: CASSYSSGDTEAFF.

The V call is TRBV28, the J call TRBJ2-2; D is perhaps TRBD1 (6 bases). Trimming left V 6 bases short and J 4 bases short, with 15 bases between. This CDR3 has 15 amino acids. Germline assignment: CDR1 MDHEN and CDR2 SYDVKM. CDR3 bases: TGTGCCAGCAGAAATAACAGGGATTCCACCGGGGAGCTGTTTTTT. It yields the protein CASRNNRDSTGELFF. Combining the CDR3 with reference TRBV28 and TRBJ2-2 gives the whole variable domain DVKVTQSSRYLVKRTGEKVFLECVQDMDHENMFWYRQDPGLGLRLIYFSYDVKMKEKGDIPEGYSVSREKKERFSLILESASTNQTSMYLCASRNNRDSTGELFFGEGSRLTVL.

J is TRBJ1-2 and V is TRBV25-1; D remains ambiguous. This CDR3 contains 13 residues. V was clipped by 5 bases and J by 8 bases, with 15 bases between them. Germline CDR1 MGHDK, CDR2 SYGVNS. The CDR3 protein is CASSQAVEVGYTF. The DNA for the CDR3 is TGTGCCAGCAGTCAAGCGGTGGAAGTCGGCTACACCTTC.

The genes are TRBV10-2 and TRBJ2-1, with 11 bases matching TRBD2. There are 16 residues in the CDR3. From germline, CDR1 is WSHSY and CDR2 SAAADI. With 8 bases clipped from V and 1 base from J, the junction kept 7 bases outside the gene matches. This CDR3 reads CASVPSSGRSYNEQFF. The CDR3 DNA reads TGCGCCAGCGTCCCTTCTAGCGGGAGGTCCTACAATGAGCAGTTCTTC.

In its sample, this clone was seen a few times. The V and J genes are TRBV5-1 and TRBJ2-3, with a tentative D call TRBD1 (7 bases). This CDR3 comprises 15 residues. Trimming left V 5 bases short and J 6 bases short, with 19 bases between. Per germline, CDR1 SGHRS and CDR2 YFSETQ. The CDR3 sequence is CASSQAGGSTDTQYF. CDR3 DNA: TGCGCCAGCAGTCAAGCAGGGGGGTCAACCGATACGCAGTATTTT.

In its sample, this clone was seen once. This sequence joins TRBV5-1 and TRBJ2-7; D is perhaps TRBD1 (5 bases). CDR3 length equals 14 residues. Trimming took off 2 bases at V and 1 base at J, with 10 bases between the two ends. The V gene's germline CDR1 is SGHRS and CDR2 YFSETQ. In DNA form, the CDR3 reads TGCGCCAGCAGCTTTACGCAGGGTTCCTACGAGCAGTACTTC. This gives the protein CASSFTQGSYEQYF.

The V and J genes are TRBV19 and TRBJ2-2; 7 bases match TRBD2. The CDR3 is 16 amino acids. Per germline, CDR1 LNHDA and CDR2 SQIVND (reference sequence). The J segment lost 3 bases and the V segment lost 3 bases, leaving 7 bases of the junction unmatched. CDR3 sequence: CASSIGLAAYTGELFF. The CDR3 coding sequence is TGTGCCAGTAGTATTGGGCTAGCGGCCTACACCGGGGAGCTGTTTTTT.

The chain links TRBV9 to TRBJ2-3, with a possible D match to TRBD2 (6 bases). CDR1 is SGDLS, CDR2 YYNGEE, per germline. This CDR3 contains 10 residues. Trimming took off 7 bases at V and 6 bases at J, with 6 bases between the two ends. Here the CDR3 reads CASRGDTQYF. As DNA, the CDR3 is TGTGCCAGCCGGGGGGATACGCAGTATTTT. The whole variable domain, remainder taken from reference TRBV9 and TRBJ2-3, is DSGVTQTPKHLITATGQRVTLRCSPRSGDLSVYWYQQSLDQGLQFLIQYYNGEERAKGNILERFSAQQFPDLHSELNLSSLELGDSALYFCASRGDTQYFGPGTRLTVL.

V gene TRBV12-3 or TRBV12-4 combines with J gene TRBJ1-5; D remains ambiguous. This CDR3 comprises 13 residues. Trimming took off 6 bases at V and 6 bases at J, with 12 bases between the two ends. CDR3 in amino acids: CASSPNSFQPQHF. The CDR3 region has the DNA TGTGCCAGCAGCCCCAACTCGTTTCAGCCCCAGCATTTT.

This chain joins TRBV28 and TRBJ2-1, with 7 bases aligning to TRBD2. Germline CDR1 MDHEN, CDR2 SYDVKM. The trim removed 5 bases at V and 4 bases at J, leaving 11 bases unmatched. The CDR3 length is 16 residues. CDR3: CASSGGEASGYNEQFF. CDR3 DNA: TGTGCCAGCAGTGGTGGTGAGGCTAGCGGTTACAATGAGCAGTTCTTC.

CDR3 DNA sequence: TGTGCCAGCAGCTCTGGACTAGCGGGAGAGACCCAGTACTTC. It is translated as CASSSGLAGETQYF. The chain carries TRBV7-9 and TRBJ2-5; the match to TRBD2 covers 11 bases. Germline V gene sequence: CDR1 SEHNR, CDR2 FQNEAQ (reference sequence). There are 14 residues in the CDR3. J gave up 4 bases and V 4 bases, and 2 bases lay outside the gene matches. Supplemented by reference TRBV7-9 and TRBJ2-5, the full variable domain reads DTGVSQNPRHKITKRGQNVTFRCDPISEHNRLYWYRQTLGQGPEFLTYFQNEAQLEKSRLLSDRFSAERPKGSFSTLEIQRTEQGDSAMYLCASSSGLAGETQYFGPGTRLLVL.

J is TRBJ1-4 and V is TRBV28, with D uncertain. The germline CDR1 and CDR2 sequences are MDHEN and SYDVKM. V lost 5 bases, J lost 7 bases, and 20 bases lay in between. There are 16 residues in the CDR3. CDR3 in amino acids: CASSGPSAGSGEKLFF. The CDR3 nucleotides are TGTGCCAGCAGTGGGCCGTCGGCAGGCTCTGGTGAAAAACTGTTTTTT.

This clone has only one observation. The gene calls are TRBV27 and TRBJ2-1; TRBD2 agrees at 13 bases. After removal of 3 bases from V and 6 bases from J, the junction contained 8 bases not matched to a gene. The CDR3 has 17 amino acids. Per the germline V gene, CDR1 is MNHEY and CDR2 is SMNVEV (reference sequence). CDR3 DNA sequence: TGTGCCAGCAGTTTCCTCGGGACTAGCGGGAACTTCAATGAGCAGTTCTTC. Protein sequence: CASSFLGTSGNFNEQFF.

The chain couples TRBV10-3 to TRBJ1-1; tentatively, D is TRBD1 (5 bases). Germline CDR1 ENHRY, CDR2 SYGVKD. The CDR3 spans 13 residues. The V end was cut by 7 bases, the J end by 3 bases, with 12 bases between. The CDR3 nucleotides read TGTGCCATCACCTCGGGGGTAGACACTGAAGCTTTCTTT. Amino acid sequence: CAITSGVDTEAFF.

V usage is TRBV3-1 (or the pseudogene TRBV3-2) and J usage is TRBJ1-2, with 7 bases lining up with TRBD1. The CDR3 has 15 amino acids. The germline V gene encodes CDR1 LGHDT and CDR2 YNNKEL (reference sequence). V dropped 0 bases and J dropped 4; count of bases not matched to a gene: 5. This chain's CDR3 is CASSQDLRGAYGYTF. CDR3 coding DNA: TGTGCCAGCAGCCAAGATCTCAGGGGGGCCTATGGCTACACCTTC.

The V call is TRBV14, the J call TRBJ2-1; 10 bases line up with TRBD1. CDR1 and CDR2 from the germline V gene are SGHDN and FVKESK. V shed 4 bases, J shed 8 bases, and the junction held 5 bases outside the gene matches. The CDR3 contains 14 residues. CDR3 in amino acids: CASSPGQGLDEQFF. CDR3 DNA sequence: TGTGCCAGCAGCCCGGGACAGGGGCTCGATGAGCAGTTCTTC.

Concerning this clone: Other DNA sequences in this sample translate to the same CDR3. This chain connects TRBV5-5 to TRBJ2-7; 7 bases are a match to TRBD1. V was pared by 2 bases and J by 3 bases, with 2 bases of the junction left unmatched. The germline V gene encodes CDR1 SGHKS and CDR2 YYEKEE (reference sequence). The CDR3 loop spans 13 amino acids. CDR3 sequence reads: CASSFPGGYEQYF. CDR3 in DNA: TGTGCCAGCAGCTTCCCAGGGGGCTACGAGCAGTACTTC.